This T cell receptor (beta chain) was captured by sequencing in a study of identical twins. Findings and limits, study-wide: For zero-insertion analyses, partial confounding could come from invariant MAIT and iNKT cells.

The length of the CDR3 is 13 residues. Trimming shortened V by 4 bases and J by 5 bases, and 12 bases separated the two germline ends. Germline assignment: CDR1 SGDLS and CDR2 YYNGEE. MiXCR was run by TCRdb on the 5' RACE reads, yielding one entry per CDR3 protein. The table includes 200,000 to 250,000 distinct CDR3 sequences, about 10% detected once. In this sample, this clonotype turned up many times. Its target is not known. This sequence joins TRBV9 and TRBJ2-5; D unclear. The TCR sequence derives from a man between 50 and 59 years old in good health. The sequencing input was memory T cells sorted from blood. The CDR3 region is CASSPRPGETQYF. For the CDR3, the DNA is TGTGCCAGCAGCCCCAGACCCGGGGAGACCCAGTACTTC.